This T cell receptor (beta chain) was retrieved from a study of blood T cell repertoires in COVID-19. Residents of 20 to 25 US areas, aged roughly 18 to 89 years, made up the participants. Each recovered donor of Cohort 3 presented with two negative PCRs, clearance, or symptom resolution. In the original processing: Amplification from reference gene primers served as the basis for estimated nucleated cell counts. Data came from immunoSEQ multiplex PCR; TCRdb stores just in-frame clones and leaves some out. Clone size and the V and J calls come from that table; the DNA yielded D and trimming. Here the sample spans approximately 330,000 clones, around nine tenths being singletons. V was clipped by 3 bases and J by 4 bases; unmatched bases: 1. The CDR3 totals 13 residues. From germline, CDR1 is MNHNS and CDR2 SASEGT.

The source is a woman aged 30 to 39 who had recovered from COVID-19. The sequencing input was PBMCs or T cells enriched from blood (not recorded which). J is TRBJ1-2 and V is TRBV6-1, with 8 bases aligning to TRBD1. CDR3 residues: CASSDRGLYGYTF. CDR3 in DNA: TGTGCCAGCAGTGACAGGGGGCTCTATGGCTACACCTTC.